These 2 T cell receptor beta chains were sequenced from one sample in a study of T cell repertoires and HLA-DP antigens. What these receptors recognize is not known. Repertoires were generated with immunoSEQ multiplex PCR, while TCRdb's copy carries only in-frame clones and drops some. The repertoire holds some 120,000 clones, 80% to 95% seen once, with about 0.27% in the top ten. The sequencing sample was made of CD4+ T cells from PBMCs. The receptors were sampled from a woman aged 18-29 years in good health and CMV-seronegative.

The chain's CDR3 is CASRQAGNSPLHF. The DNA for the CDR3 is TGTGCCAGCAGGCAAGCAGGGAATTCACCCCTCCACTTT. The chain joins TRBV7-8 to TRBJ1-6, with D perhaps TRBD1 (5 bases). The CDR3 extends over 13 amino acids. Germline CDR1 SGHVS, CDR2 FQNEAQ. Trimming pared 6 bases from V and 7 bases from J, leaving 10 bases between.

The chain is built from TRBV5-4 and TRBJ2-2; D is uncertain. Trimming pared 1 base from V and 3 bases from J, leaving 7 bases between. CDR1 and CDR2 (germline): SGHNT, YYREEE (reference sequence). The CDR3 is 14 amino acids. The CDR3 spells CASSLNVDTGELFF. In DNA, the CDR3 is TGTGCCAGCAGCTTGAATGTGGACACCGGGGAGCTGTTTTTT.